This T cell receptor beta chain was profiled in a study of blood T cells in healthy people across ages. CDR1 is SGHDT, CDR2 YYEEEE, per germline. The CDR3 runs to 11 residues. This clonotype has a handful of counts. Combining a sample-barcoded 5' primer with a J-beta primer mix, a second PCR ran for about 6 to 12 cycles. Via MiXCR, TCRdb re-called the 5' RACE reads, giving one row per CDR3 protein. The table has some 1.5 million distinct CDR3 sequences, roughly 43% seen once. The receptor's source is a woman aged 18-35 years in good health. The sequencing input was blood. The gene calls are TRBV5-6 and TRBJ2-7; unclear D gene. The DNA matches TRBJ2-4 better at its end, which makes the J call doubtful. The CDR3 is CASSLTHIQYF. The CDR3 DNA reads as TGTGCCAGCAGCTTGACCCACATTCAGTACTTC.